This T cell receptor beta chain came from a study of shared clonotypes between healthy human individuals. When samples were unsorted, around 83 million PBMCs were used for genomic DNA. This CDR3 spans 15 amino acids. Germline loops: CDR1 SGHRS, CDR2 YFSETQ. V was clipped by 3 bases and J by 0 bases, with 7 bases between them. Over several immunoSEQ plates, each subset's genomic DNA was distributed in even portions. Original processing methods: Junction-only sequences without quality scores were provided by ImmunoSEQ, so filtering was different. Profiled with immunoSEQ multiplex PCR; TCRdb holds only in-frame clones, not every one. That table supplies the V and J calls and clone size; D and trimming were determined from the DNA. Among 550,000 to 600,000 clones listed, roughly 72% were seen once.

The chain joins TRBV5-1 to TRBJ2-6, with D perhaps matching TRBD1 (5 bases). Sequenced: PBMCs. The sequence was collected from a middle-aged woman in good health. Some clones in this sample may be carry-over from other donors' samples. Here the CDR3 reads CASSSQVSGANVLTF. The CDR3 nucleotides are TGCGCCAGCAGCTCACAGGTCTCTGGGGCCAACGTCCTGACTTTC.